Listed below are T cell receptor beta chains from one sample, sequenced in a study of blood T cell repertoires in COVID-19. Measured with immunoSEQ multiplex PCR; TCRdb has only the in-frame clones, and not every one. The sample shows just under 95,000 clones, over 70% of them seen only once. The specimen was peripheral blood. All receptors come from a man over 45 who had recovered from COVID-19. CDR3s include the opening cysteine and the closing phenylalanine or tryptophan. A D gene is named only where the DNA matches it firmly. The size field is filled for only some rows; it gives once, few, many or a size class.

V gene,CDR3 length,clone size,D gene,J gene,CDR3 protein
TRBV5-4,14,.,TRBD1,TRBJ2-1,CASLRDRGFNEQFF
TRBV6-5,15,.,TRBD1,TRBJ1-4,CASSSSGTGGEKLFF
TRBV19,14,.,TRBD2,TRBJ2-4,CASSPTGRGNIQYF
TRBV19,13,.,TRBD1,TRBJ1-2,CASSSTGIYGYTF
TRBV7-2,15,.,.,TRBJ2-3,CASSPPGNLADTQYF
TRBV9,17,.,.,TRBJ1-2,CASSKHTGVRKTYGYTF
TRBV6-5,13,.,.,TRBJ1-4,CASQQATNEKLFF
TRBV18,12,few,.,TRBJ1-1,CASSPIRGEAFF
TRBV2,12,.,.,TRBJ2-3,CASVPGTDTQYF
TRBV19,15,.,TRBD1,TRBJ1-1,CASSPEQGGTTEAFF
TRBV5-1,14,.,.,TRBJ2-7,CASSLVGGSYEQYF
TRBV3-1/TRBV3-2,15,.,TRBD1,TRBJ1-3,CASSQRTGIGNTIYF
TRBV28,17,.,.,TRBJ1-2,CASSPASGTLIRSGYTF